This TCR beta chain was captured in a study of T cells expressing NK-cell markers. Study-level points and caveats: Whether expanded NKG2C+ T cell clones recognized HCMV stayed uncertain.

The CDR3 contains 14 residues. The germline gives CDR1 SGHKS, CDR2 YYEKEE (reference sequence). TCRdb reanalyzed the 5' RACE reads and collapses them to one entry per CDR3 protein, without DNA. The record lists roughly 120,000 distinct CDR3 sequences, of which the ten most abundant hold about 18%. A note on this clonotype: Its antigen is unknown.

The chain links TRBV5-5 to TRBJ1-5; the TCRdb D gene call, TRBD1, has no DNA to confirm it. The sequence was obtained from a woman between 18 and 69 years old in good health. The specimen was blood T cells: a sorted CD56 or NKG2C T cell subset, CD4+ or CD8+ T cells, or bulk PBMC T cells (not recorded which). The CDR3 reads CASSFVQGNQPQHF.